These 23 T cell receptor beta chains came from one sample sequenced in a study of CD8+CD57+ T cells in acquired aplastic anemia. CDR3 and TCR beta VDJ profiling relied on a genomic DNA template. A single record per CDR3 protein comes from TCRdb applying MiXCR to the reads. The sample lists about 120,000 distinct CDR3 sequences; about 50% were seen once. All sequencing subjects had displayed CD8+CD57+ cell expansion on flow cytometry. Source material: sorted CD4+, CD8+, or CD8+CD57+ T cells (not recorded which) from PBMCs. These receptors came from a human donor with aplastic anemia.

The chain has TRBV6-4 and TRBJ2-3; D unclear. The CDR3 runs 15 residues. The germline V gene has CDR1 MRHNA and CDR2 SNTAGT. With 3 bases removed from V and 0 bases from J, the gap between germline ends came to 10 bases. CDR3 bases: TGTGCCAGCAGTGATGATCCTTCTAGCACAGATACGCAGTATTTT. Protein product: CASSDDPSSTDTQYF.

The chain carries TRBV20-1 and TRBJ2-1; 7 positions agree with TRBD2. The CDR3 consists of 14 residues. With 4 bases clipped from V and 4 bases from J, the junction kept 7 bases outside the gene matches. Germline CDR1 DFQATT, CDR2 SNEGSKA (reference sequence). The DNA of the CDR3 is TGCAGTGCTATGCGACCAGCGGGGTACAATGAGCAGTTCTTC. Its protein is CSAMRPAGYNEQFF.

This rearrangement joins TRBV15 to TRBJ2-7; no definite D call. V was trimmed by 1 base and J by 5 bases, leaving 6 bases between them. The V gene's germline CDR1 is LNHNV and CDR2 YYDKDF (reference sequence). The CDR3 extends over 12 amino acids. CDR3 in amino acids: CATSRAYNEQYF. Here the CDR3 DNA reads TGTGCCACCAGCAGAGCGTACAACGAGCAGTACTTC. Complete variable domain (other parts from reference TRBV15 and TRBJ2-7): DAMVIQNPRYQVTQFGKPVTLSCSQTLNHNVMYWYQQKSSQAPKLLFHYYDKDFNNEADTPDNFQSRRPNTSFCFLDIRSPGLGDTAMYLCATSRAYNEQYFGPGTRLTVT.

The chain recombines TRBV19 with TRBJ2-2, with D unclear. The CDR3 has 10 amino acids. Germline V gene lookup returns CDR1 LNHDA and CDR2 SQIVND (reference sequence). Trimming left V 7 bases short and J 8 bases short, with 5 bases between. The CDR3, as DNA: TGTGCCAGTAACGGGGGGGAGCTGTTTTTT. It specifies CASNGGELFF. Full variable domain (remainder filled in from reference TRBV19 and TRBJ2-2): DGGITQSPKYLFRKEGQNVTLSCEQNLNHDAMYWYRQDPGQGLRLIYYSQIVNDFQKGDIAEGYSVSREKKESFPLTVTSAQKNPTAFYLCASNGGELFFGEGSRLTVL.

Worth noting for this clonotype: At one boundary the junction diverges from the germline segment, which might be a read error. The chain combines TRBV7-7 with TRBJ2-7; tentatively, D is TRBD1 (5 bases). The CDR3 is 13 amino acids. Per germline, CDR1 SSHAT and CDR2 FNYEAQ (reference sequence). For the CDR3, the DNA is TGTGCTAGCAGCTTAAGCTTAGGGGCCGAGCAGTACTTC. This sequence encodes CASSLSLGAEQYF. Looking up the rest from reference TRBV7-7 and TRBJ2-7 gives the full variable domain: GAGVSQSPRYKVTKRGQDVTLRCDPISSHATLYWYQQALGQGPEFLTYFNYEAQPDKSGLPSDRFSAERPEGSISTLTIQRTEQRDSAMYRCASSLSLGAEQYFGPGTRLTVT.

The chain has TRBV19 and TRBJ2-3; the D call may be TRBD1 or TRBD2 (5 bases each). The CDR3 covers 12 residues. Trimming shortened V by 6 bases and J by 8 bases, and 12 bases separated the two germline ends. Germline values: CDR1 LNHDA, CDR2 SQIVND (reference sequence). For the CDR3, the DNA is TGTGCCAGTAGAAGGGACGGCTTTACGCAGTATTTT. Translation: CASRRDGFTQYF. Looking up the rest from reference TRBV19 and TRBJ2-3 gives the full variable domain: DGGITQSPKYLFRKEGQNVTLSCEQNLNHDAMYWYRQDPGQGLRLIYYSQIVNDFQKGDIAEGYSVSREKKESFPLTVTSAQKNPTAFYLCASRRDGFTQYFGPGTRLTVL.

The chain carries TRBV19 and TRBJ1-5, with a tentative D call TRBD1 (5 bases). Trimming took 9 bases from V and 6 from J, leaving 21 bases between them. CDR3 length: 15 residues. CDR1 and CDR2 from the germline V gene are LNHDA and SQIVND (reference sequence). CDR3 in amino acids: CASRVAGRSVQPQHF. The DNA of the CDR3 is TGTGCCAGCAGGGTAGCCGGACGGTCAGTTCAGCCCCAGCATTTT.

This CDR3 reads CSARDSTDTQYF. In DNA form, the CDR3 reads TGCAGCGCGCGGGACAGCACAGATACGCAGTATTTT. The chain employs TRBV29-1 and TRBJ2-3, with a tentative D call TRBD2 (6 bases). CDR1 is SQVTM and CDR2 is ANQGSEA in the germline V gene. The CDR3 covers 12 residues. Between the trimmed V and J ends, which lost 7 bases and 0 bases, there was a span of 8 bases.

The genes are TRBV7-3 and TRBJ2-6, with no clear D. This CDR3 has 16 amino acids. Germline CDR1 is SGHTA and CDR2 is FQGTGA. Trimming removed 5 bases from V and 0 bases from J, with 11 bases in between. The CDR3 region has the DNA TGTGCCAGCAGCCGTTCACACTACTCTGGGGCCAACGTCCTGACTTTC. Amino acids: CASSRSHYSGANVLTF.

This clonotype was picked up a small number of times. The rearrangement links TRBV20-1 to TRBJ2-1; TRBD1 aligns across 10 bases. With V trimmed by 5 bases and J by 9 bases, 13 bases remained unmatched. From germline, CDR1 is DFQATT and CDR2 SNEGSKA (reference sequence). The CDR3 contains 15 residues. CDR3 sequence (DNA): TGCAGTGCTGGGCCGACAGGGGGCGGCCTAGGTGAGCAGTTCTTC. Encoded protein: CSAGPTGGGLGEQFF.

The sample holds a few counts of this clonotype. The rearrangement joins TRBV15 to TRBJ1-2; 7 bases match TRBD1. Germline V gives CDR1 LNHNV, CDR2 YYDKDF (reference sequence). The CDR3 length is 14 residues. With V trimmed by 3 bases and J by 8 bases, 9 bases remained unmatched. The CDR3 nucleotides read TGTGCCACCAGCAGTGAACAGGGGTGGCGGGGCTACACCTTC. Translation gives CATSSEQGWRGYTF. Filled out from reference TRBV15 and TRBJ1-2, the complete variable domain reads DAMVIQNPRYQVTQFGKPVTLSCSQTLNHNVMYWYQQKSSQAPKLLFHYYDKDFNNEADTPDNFQSRRPNTSFCFLDIRSPGLGDTAMYLCATSSEQGWRGYTFGSGTRLTVV.

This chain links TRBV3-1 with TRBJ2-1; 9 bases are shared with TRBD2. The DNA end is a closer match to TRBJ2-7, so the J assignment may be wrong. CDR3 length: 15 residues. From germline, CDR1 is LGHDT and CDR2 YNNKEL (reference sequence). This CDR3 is CASSQVGGGADEQYF. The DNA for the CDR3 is TGTGCCAGCAGCCAAGTTGGCGGGGGGGCGGATGAGCAGTACTTC.

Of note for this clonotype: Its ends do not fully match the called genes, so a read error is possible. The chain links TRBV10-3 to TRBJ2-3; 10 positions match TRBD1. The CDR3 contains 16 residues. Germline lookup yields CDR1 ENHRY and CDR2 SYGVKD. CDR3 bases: TGTGCCGTCAGTGAGAGAGTTGGGACAGGGGTAGATACGCAGTATTTT. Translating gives CAVSERVGTGVDTQYF.

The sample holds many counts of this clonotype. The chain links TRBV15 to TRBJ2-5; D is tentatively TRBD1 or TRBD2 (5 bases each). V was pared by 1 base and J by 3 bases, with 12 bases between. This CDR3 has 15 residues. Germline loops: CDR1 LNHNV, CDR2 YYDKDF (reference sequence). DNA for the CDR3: TGTGCCACCAGCAGAGGGGGGACGGTAAAAGAGACCCAGTACTTC. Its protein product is CATSRGGTVKETQYF.

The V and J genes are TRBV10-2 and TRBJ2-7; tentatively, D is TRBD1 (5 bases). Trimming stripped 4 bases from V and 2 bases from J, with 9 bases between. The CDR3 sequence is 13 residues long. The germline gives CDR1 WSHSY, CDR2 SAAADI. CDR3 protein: CASSVDSPYEQYF. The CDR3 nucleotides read TGCGCCAGCAGTGTCGACAGTCCCTACGAGCAGTACTTC.

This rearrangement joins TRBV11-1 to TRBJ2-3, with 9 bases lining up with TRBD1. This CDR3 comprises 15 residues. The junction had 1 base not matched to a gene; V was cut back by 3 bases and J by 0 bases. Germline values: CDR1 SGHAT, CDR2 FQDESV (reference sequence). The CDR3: CASSFGTGSTDTQYF. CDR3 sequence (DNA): TGTGCCAGCAGCTTCGGGACAGGGAGCACAGATACGCAGTATTTT. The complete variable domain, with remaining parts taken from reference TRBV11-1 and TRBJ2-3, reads EAEVAQSPRYKITEKSQAVAFWCDPISGHATLYWYRQILGQGPELLVQFQDESVVDDSQLPKDRFSAERLKGVDSTLKIQPAELGDSAMYLCASSFGTGSTDTQYFGPGTRLTVL.

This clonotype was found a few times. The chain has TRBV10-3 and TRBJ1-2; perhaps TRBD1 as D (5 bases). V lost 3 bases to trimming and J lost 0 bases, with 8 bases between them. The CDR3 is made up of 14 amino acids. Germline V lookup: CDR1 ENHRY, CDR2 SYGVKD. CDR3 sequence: CAISEGAANYGYTF. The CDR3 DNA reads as TGTGCCATCAGTGAAGGGGCAGCTAACTATGGCTACACCTTC.

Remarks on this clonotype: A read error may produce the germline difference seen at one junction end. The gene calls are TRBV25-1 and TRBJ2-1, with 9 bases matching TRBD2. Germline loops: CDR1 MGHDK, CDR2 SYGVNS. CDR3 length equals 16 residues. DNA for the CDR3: TGTGCCAGCAGTGAATACGAGCGGGGGGCCTACAACGAGCAGTTCTTC. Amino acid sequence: CASSEYERGAYNEQFF.

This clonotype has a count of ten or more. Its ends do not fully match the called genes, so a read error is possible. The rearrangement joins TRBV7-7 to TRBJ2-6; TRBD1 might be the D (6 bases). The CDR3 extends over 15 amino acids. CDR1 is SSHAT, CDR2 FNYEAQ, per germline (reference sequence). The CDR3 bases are TGTGCTAGCAGCCTAGGGGGCTCTGGGGCCAACGTCCTGACTTTC. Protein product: CASSLGGSGANVLTF.

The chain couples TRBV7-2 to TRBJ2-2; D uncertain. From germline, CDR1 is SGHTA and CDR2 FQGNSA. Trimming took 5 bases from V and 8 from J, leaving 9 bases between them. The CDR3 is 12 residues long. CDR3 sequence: CASSPYLGELFF. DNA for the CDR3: TGTGCCAGCAGCCCCTACTTGGGGGAGCTGTTTTTT.

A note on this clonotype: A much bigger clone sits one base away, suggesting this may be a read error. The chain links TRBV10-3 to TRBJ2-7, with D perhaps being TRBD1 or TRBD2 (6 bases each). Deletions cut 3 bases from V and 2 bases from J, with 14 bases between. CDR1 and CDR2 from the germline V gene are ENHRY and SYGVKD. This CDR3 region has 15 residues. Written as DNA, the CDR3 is TGTGCCATCAGTGAATGGGGGGCTTCCCCCTACGAGCAGTACTTC. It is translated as CAISEWGASPYEQYF.

DNA for the CDR3: TGTGCCAGTCCGCTAGCGGGGAACCCCTACAATGAGCAGTTCTTC. Its protein product is CASPLAGNPYNEQFF. The chain joins TRBV2 to TRBJ2-1; TRBD2 matches 9 bases. After removal of 9 bases from V and 2 bases from J, the junction contained 8 bases not matched to a gene. This CDR3 contains 15 residues. Looked up from germline, CDR1 is SNHLY and CDR2 is FYNNEI.

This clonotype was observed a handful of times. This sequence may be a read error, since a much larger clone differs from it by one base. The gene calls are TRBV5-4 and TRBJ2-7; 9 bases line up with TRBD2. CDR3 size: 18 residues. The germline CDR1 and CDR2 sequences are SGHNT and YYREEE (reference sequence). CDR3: CASSLDAGGPFQAYKQYF. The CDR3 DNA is TGTGCCAGCAGCTTGGACGCGGGAGGGCCCTTTCAAGCCTACAAGCAGTACTTC.